Given below is one T cell receptor (beta chain) in context. The V gene end was trimmed by 5 bases and the J gene end by 1 base; junction bases not matched to a gene: 1. This CDR3 comprises 13 residues. Germline V gives CDR1 SQVTM, CDR2 ANQGSEA. One entry per CDR3 protein results from TCRdb running MiXCR on the RT-PCR reads. The sample has some 300,000 distinct CDR3 sequences, about 20% seen once; the top ten hold approximately 10%. This sample stems from a study of response to subunit inactivated influenza vaccine. Sample: PBMCs from blood, taken 21 months after vaccination. V usage is TRBV29-1 and J usage is TRBJ1-1; TRBD1 matches 10 bases. The source is a man between 50 and 75 years old who received an inactivated influenza vaccine. CDR3: CSVRTGGNTEAFF. The CDR3 region has the DNA TGCAGCGTTAGGACAGGGGGGAACACTGAAGCTTTCTTT. Filled out from reference TRBV29-1 and TRBJ1-1, the complete variable domain reads SAVISQKPSRDICQRGTSLTIQCQVDSQVTMMFWYRQQPGQSLTLIATANQGSEATYESGFVIDKFPISRPNLTFSTLTVSNMSPEDSSIYLCSVRTGGNTEAFFGQGTRLTVV.